Following are 10 T cell receptor beta chains from one sample sequenced in a study of shared clonotypes between healthy human individuals. Sequenced by immunoSEQ multiplex PCR; TCRdb stores in-frame clones only, minus some. The data show some 2 million clones, about 95% seen once. Terminally differentiated effector memory CD45RA+ cells were left out of the naive CD8 fraction, which was CD45RO-negative and positively selected for CCR7. Sequences were obtained from naive CD8+ T cells sorted from blood. These receptors originate from a young man in good health.

The V gene is TRBV7-2, the J gene TRBJ1-1; no firm D call. Germline V gene data show CDR1 as SGHTA and CDR2 as FQGNSA. V dropped 4 bases and J dropped 3 bases, with 9 bases sitting between them. This CDR3 has 13 residues. This CDR3 is CASSSGLYTEAFF. DNA of the CDR3: TGTGCCAGCAGCTCCGGACTTTACACTGAAGCTTTCTTT.

This clone appeared a single time. The V and J genes are TRBV13 and TRBJ2-2; D is uncertain. The CDR3 is 17 residues long. The V end lost 5 bases, the J end lost 2 bases, and 18 bases lay between the germline ends. The germline CDR1 and CDR2 sequences are PRHDT and FYEKMQ (reference sequence). The CDR3 region has the DNA TGTGCCAGCAGCCCCCCTAACGTAAAGTCTAACACCGGGGAGCTGTTTTTT. It codes for CASSPPNVKSNTGELFF.

The chain combines TRBV5-1 with TRBJ2-7; D gene uncertain. The CDR3 sequence is 14 residues long. The germline V gene encodes CDR1 SGHRS and CDR2 YFSETQ. V gave up 3 bases and J gave up 2 bases, with 12 bases separating them. The CDR3 sequence is CASSYDSYAYEQYF. CDR3 coding DNA: TGCGCCAGCAGCTATGACTCTTACGCCTACGAGCAGTACTTC.

This chain links TRBV7-2 with TRBJ2-1, with D perhaps being TRBD1 or TRBD2 (5 bases each). The germline V gene encodes CDR1 SGHTA and CDR2 FQGNSA. V was pared by 4 bases and J by 7 bases, with 11 bases between. The CDR3 has 13 amino acids. The CDR3: CASSSGPSNEQFF. The CDR3 nucleotides are TGTGCCAGCAGCTCGGGACCTTCGAATGAGCAGTTCTTC.

The chain is built from TRBV21-1 and TRBJ2-2; the table's D call TRBD2 went unverified against the DNA. TRBV21-1 counts as a pseudogene. CDR3 length: 16 residues. The CDR3 DNA is TGTGCCAGCAGCAAAGAAGGTAGACTAGCGGTCGGGGAGCTGTTTTTT. This sequence encodes CASSKEGRLAVGELFF.

The chain recombines TRBV6-5 with TRBJ2-1, with 8 bases that match TRBD1. J lost 5 bases, V lost 2 bases, and 2 bases had no gene match. The CDR3 has 14 amino acids. In germline, CDR1 is MNHEY, CDR2 SVGAGI. The CDR3 DNA is TGTGCCAGCAGTTACCAGGGGGCGAACAATGAGCAGTTCTTC. This gives the protein CASSYQGANNEQFF.

The genes are TRBV11-2 and TRBJ2-7, with 7 nucleotides matching TRBD2. This CDR3 is built from 15 residues. Trimming removed 5 bases from V and 3 bases from J; junction bases left unmatched: 10. Germline CDR1 and CDR2: SGHAT and FQNNGV. The CDR3 nucleotides are TGTGCCAGCAGCCCGGGGGGAGGGGTTGGCTACGAGCAGTACTTC. It is translated as CASSPGGGVGYEQYF.

This clone was recorded only once. This sequence joins TRBV7-3 and TRBJ1-3; 7 bases map to TRBD1. Unmatched junction bases numbered 14, after V lost 8 bases and J lost 4 bases. The CDR3 length is 16 residues. Germline V CDR1 and CDR2: SGHTA, FQGTGA. The CDR3 loop reads CASVSLQGESGNTIYF. As DNA, the CDR3 is TGTGCCAGCGTTTCATTGCAGGGGGAGTCAGGAAACACCATATATTTT.

The chain links TRBV27 to TRBJ1-5, with a tentative D call TRBD1 (5 bases). Trimming shortened V by 3 bases and J by 6 bases, and 12 bases separated the two germline ends. There are 14 residues in the CDR3. Per the germline V gene, CDR1 is MNHEY and CDR2 is SMNVEV (reference sequence). The CDR3 coding sequence is TGTGCCAGCAGTTTGGCAGGGTTCGGTCAGCCCCAGCATTTT. It is translated as CASSLAGFGQPQHF.

The V gene is TRBV6-6, the J gene TRBJ1-6, with D perhaps matching TRBD1 (5 bases). Trimming shortened V by 2 bases and J by 10 bases, and 12 bases separated the two germline ends. The germline V gene encodes CDR1 MNHNY and CDR2 SVGAGI (reference sequence). The CDR3 has 14 amino acids. The CDR3, as DNA: TGTGCCAGCAGTTACGGAGGGGAGGGGTCACCCCTCCACTTT. It specifies CASSYGGEGSPLHF.